Below are 9 T cell receptor beta chains sequenced from a single sample in a study of T cell changes during pregnancy in multiple sclerosis. Clones were read by immunoSEQ multiplex PCR, and TCRdb kept only the in-frame ones, dropping some. The sample has about 22,000 clones; roughly nine tenths are singletons. The sequences come from CD4+ T cells from peripheral blood mononuclear cells, collected in the third trimester of pregnancy. All receptors derive from a female donor in good health, enrolled as a control in a pregnancy study.

The chain is built from TRBV7-2 and TRBJ1-5; D is unclear. The germline CDR1 and CDR2 sequences are SGHTA and FQGNSA. The CDR3 length is 12 residues. The V end lost 7 bases, the J end lost 7 bases, and 11 bases lay between the germline ends. The CDR3 sequence: CASTGSGQPQHF. CDR3 nucleotide sequence: TGTGCCAGCACGGGGAGTGGGCAGCCCCAGCATTTT. Using reference TRBV7-2 and TRBJ1-5 for the parts outside the CDR3, the full variable domain is GAGVSQSPSNKVTEKGKDVELRCDPISGHTALYWYRQSLGQGLEFLIYFQGNSAPDKSGLPSDRFSAERTGGSVSTLTIQRTQQEDSAVYLCASTGSGQPQHFGDGTRLSIL.

This rearrangement joins TRBV13 to TRBJ2-1, with 7 nucleotides matching TRBD2. The V segment lost 2 bases and the J segment 3 bases; nucleotides outside the gene matches: 4. CDR3 length equals 15 residues. Germline assignment: CDR1 PRHDT and CDR2 FYEKMQ (reference sequence). The chain's CDR3 is CASSLWRENYNEQFF. As DNA, the CDR3 is TGTGCCAGCAGCTTATGGCGGGAGAACTACAATGAGCAGTTCTTC.

The V call is TRBV9, the J call TRBJ2-3, with TRBD2 matching over 7 bases. The CDR3 has 18 residues. The germline gives CDR1 SGDLS, CDR2 YYNGEE. The junction had 15 bases not matched to a gene; V was cut back by 3 bases and J by 2 bases. The CDR3 is CASSGAPRASGYTDTQYF. The CDR3 coding sequence is TGTGCCAGCAGCGGCGCCCCAAGGGCTAGCGGATACACAGATACGCAGTATTTT.

This chain connects TRBV2 to TRBJ2-7; D unclear. This CDR3 spans 11 amino acids. The V gene lost 6 bases and the J gene lost 5 bases, with 8 bases spanning the gap. The germline V gene has CDR1 SNHLY and CDR2 FYNNEI. The CDR3 reads CASRGSHEQYF. DNA for the CDR3: TGTGCCAGCAGGGGTAGCCACGAGCAGTACTTC.

The rearrangement uses TRBV27 and TRBJ2-1; 9 nucleotides line up with TRBD2. From germline, CDR1 is MNHEY and CDR2 SMNVEV (reference sequence). Losses at the gene ends were 1 base for V and 0 bases for J; bases not matched to a gene: 13. CDR3 length: 20 residues. The CDR3 region is CASSLFPLAGTPSSYNEQFF. DNA of the CDR3: TGTGCCAGCAGTTTATTCCCGCTAGCGGGAACCCCTAGCTCCTACAATGAGCAGTTCTTC.

The J gene is TRBJ2-7, the V gene TRBV5-6, with TRBD1 matching 10 bases. This CDR3 spans 17 amino acids. Germline trimming cut 5 bases from V and 5 bases from J; bases unmatched to any gene: 16. Germline V gives CDR1 SGHDT, CDR2 YYEEEE. This CDR3 reads CASRKTTLGQGHHEQYF. The CDR3 DNA reads as TGTGCCAGCAGGAAAACCACATTGGGACAGGGGCACCACGAGCAGTACTTC.

The chain carries TRBV28 and TRBJ1-2; the D is unclear. Germline V lookup: CDR1 MDHEN, CDR2 SYDVKM. The V and J ends lost 5 bases and 6 bases respectively, with 10 bases between them. This CDR3 contains 12 residues. The chain's CDR3 is CASSPGLHGYTF. In DNA, the CDR3 is TGTGCCAGCAGTCCCGGACTCCATGGCTACACCTTC.

The chain recombines TRBV5-4 with TRBJ2-2; 9 bases map to TRBD1. Looked up from germline, CDR1 is SGHNT and CDR2 is YYREEE (reference sequence). The CDR3 consists of 15 residues. Trimming at V came to 4 bases and at J to 4 bases, leaving 5 bases not matched to a gene. CDR3 sequence (DNA): TGTGCCAGCAGCCGACAGACAGGGGGCACCGGGGAGCTGTTTTTT. This codes for CASSRQTGGTGELFF.

This sequence joins TRBV5-1 and TRBJ2-6; 7 bases are a match to TRBD1. Trimming took 3 bases from V and 2 from J; bases not matched to a gene: 8. Germline CDR1 and CDR2: SGHRS and YFSETQ. This CDR3 is built from 17 residues. Here the CDR3 reads CASSWRQGSTGANVLTF. The CDR3 nucleotides read TGCGCCAGCAGCTGGAGACAGGGTAGTACTGGGGCCAACGTCCTGACTTTC.